The rows below give T cell receptor beta chains drawn from one sample of a study of Ad26.COV2.S vaccination and SARS-CoV-2 variants. Data came from immunoSEQ multiplex PCR; TCRdb stores just in-frame clones and leaves some out. The data hold roughly 420,000 clones, with approximately 92% observed a single time. The sequenced sample was peripheral blood, obtained in a trial of Ad26.COV2.S vaccine versus placebo. The receptor set was obtained from a person between 18 and 59 years old who received the Ad26.COV2.S COVID-19 vaccine or a placebo. The CDR3 runs from the conserved cysteine through the conserved F or W. The order of the fields is D gene, V gene, clone size, J gene, CDR3 DNA, CDR3 protein. D genes are given only for firm matches. For some rows the clone size is stated as once, few or many, or as a class when expanded; others skip it.

d_gene: .; v_gene: TRBV5-4; abundance: .; j_gene: TRBJ2-3; CDR3nt: TGTGCCAGCAGCTGGGGACCGCACGTCCCAGATACGCAGTATTTT; CDR3aa: CASSWGPHVPDTQYF
d_gene: .; v_gene: TRBV18; abundance: .; j_gene: TRBJ2-5; CDR3nt: TGTGCCAGCTCACCACCCTCTGTTGGGGAGACCCAGTACTTC; CDR3aa: CASSPPSVGETQYF
d_gene: .; v_gene: TRBV19; abundance: .; j_gene: TRBJ1-5; CDR3nt: TGTGCCAGTAGTATTTTCCCCCCAACAACAGGGCACAATCAGCCCCAGCATTTT; CDR3aa: CASSIFPPTTGHNQPQHF
d_gene: .; v_gene: TRBV6-2/TRBV6-3; abundance: .; j_gene: TRBJ2-5; CDR3nt: TGTGCCAGCAGTTACTCGAGGGGATTTCAAGAGACCCAGTACTTC; CDR3aa: CASSYSRGFQETQYF
d_gene: .; v_gene: TRBV2; abundance: .; j_gene: TRBJ2-7; CDR3nt: TGTGCCAGCAGTGTCGTCAGATACGAGCAGTACTTC; CDR3aa: CASSVVRYEQYF
d_gene: .; v_gene: TRBV19; abundance: .; j_gene: TRBJ1-5; CDR3nt: TGTGCCAGTAGCACTAACCAAGGGGGAAGCAATCAGCCCCAGCATTTT; CDR3aa: CASSTNQGGSNQPQHF
d_gene: .; v_gene: TRBV11-2; abundance: .; j_gene: TRBJ1-1; CDR3nt: TGTGCCAGCAGCTTCTGGGATGAAGCTTTCTTT; CDR3aa: CASSFWDEAFF
d_gene: .; v_gene: TRBV18; abundance: once; j_gene: TRBJ2-3; CDR3nt: TGTGCCAGCTCGCCCGCTAGCGATCCCACAGATACGCAGTATTTT; CDR3aa: CASSPASDPTDTQYF
d_gene: .; v_gene: TRBV29-1; abundance: .; j_gene: TRBJ2-5; CDR3nt: TGCAGCGTTGGAGACTTTATAACCCAGTACTTC; CDR3aa: CSVGDFITQYF
d_gene: .; v_gene: TRBV2; abundance: .; j_gene: TRBJ1-3; CDR3nt: TGTGCCAGCAGTGATGACAGGATCGGAAACACCATATATTTT; CDR3aa: CASSDDRIGNTIYF
d_gene: .; v_gene: TRBV6-4; abundance: .; j_gene: TRBJ2-1; CDR3nt: TGTGCCAGCAGTCTGGACTCTAACGGGTACAATGAGCAGTTCTTC; CDR3aa: CASSLDSNGYNEQFF
d_gene: .; v_gene: TRBV20-1; abundance: .; j_gene: TRBJ2-3; CDR3nt: TGCAGTGCTAGTGCCCCGGACGAGTACACAGATACGCAGTATTTT; CDR3aa: CSASAPDEYTDTQYF
d_gene: .; v_gene: TRBV24-1; abundance: once; j_gene: TRBJ2-3; CDR3nt: TGTGCCACCAGTGATTTTGGTGGTGCAGATACGCAGTATTTT; CDR3aa: CATSDFGGADTQYF
d_gene: .; v_gene: TRBV14; abundance: .; j_gene: TRBJ2-5; CDR3nt: TGTGCCAGCAGCCCCCATCGTCAGAGGGGGGAGACCCAGTACTTC; CDR3aa: CASSPHRQRGETQYF
d_gene: TRBD1; v_gene: TRBV28; abundance: .; j_gene: TRBJ2-1; CDR3nt: TGTGCCAGCAGTTTCCGGGACAGGGTCGTAGGGAAGTTCTTC; CDR3aa: CASSFRDRVVGKFF
d_gene: .; v_gene: TRBV7-3; abundance: .; j_gene: TRBJ2-3; CDR3nt: TGTGCCAGCAGCGTAGCCACAGATACGCAGTATTTT; CDR3aa: CASSVATDTQYF
d_gene: .; v_gene: TRBV11-2; abundance: .; j_gene: TRBJ1-2; CDR3nt: TGTGCCAGCAGCTTAGGGGCAGGAGGGCACAGCTATGGCTACACCTTC; CDR3aa: CASSLGAGGHSYGYTF
d_gene: .; v_gene: TRBV28; abundance: .; j_gene: TRBJ2-3; CDR3nt: TGTGCCAGCGACTACCGGGCCCGGGTTGGACCAGATACGCAGTATTTT; CDR3aa: CASDYRARVGPDTQYF
d_gene: .; v_gene: TRBV18; abundance: .; j_gene: TRBJ1-1; CDR3nt: TGTGCCAGCTCACCACGGCGGTGGTGGGCGGACACTGAAGCTTTCTTT; CDR3aa: CASSPRRWWADTEAFF
d_gene: .; v_gene: TRBV10-2; abundance: .; j_gene: TRBJ1-2; CDR3nt: TGCGCCAGCAGTGAACCGGGGACGGCGGAGGGCACCTTC; CDR3aa: CASSEPGTAEGTF
d_gene: .; v_gene: TRBV4-3; abundance: .; j_gene: TRBJ1-1; CDR3nt: TGCGCCAGCAGCCAAGATGAGGCGAGGGTCTGGACTTTCTTT; CDR3aa: CASSQDEARVWTFF
d_gene: .; v_gene: TRBV28; abundance: .; j_gene: TRBJ1-1; CDR3nt: TGTGCCAGCAGCACGTTAAACACTGAAGCTTTCTTT; CDR3aa: CASSTLNTEAFF
d_gene: .; v_gene: TRBV6-5; abundance: .; j_gene: TRBJ1-1; CDR3nt: TGTGCCAGCAGCCAGACAGGCTTCGACACTGAAGCTTTCTTT; CDR3aa: CASSQTGFDTEAFF
d_gene: .; v_gene: TRBV19; abundance: .; j_gene: TRBJ1-1; CDR3nt: TGTGCCAGTAATCGTAACTCTGAAGCTTTCTTT; CDR3aa: CASNRNSEAFF
d_gene: .; v_gene: TRBV5-6; abundance: .; j_gene: TRBJ1-5; CDR3nt: TGTGCCAGCAGCTTTCGAGGGAGCAATCAGCCCCAGCATTTT; CDR3aa: CASSFRGSNQPQHF
d_gene: .; v_gene: TRBV6-2/TRBV6-3; abundance: .; j_gene: TRBJ1-5; CDR3nt: TGTGCCAGCAGTGGGTCCTTAGCAAATCAGCCCCAGCATTTT; CDR3aa: CASSGSLANQPQHF
d_gene: .; v_gene: TRBV6-5; abundance: .; j_gene: TRBJ2-4; CDR3nt: TGTGCCAGCACGGCCAAAAACATTCAGTACTTC; CDR3aa: CASTAKNIQYF
d_gene: TRBD2; v_gene: TRBV7-9; abundance: .; j_gene: TRBJ2-4; CDR3nt: TGTGCCAGCAGCCCCGAGTGGTTAGCGGGAGGCAAAAACATTCAGTACTTC; CDR3aa: CASSPEWLAGGKNIQYF
d_gene: .; v_gene: TRBV19; abundance: .; j_gene: TRBJ2-3; CDR3nt: TGTGCCAGTAGTACAGGTCTCACAGATACGCAGTATTTT; CDR3aa: CASSTGLTDTQYF
d_gene: .; v_gene: TRBV28; abundance: .; j_gene: TRBJ2-2; CDR3nt: TGTGCCAGCAGTTATTTAGGCCAGGGAGGAGGCTCGGCCGGGGAGCTGTTTTTT; CDR3aa: CASSYLGQGGGSAGELFF
d_gene: .; v_gene: TRBV2; abundance: .; j_gene: TRBJ1-6; CDR3nt: TGTGCCAGCGGCGACCGGGACTCCGCGGGTTCACCCCTCCACTTT; CDR3aa: CASGDRDSAGSPLHF
d_gene: TRBD2; v_gene: TRBV11-2; abundance: .; j_gene: TRBJ2-5; CDR3nt: TGTGCCAGCAGCCAAACTCTAGCGGGGCGGGAGACCCAGTACTTC; CDR3aa: CASSQTLAGRETQYF
d_gene: .; v_gene: TRBV7-9; abundance: .; j_gene: TRBJ2-2; CDR3nt: TGTGCCAGCAGCTCCAACTTGGTGTCCGGGGAGCTGTTTTTT; CDR3aa: CASSSNLVSGELFF